A selection of T cell receptor beta chains follows, all from one sample in a study of T cells in Graves' hyperthyroidism and ophthalmopathy. TCRdb passed the multiplex PCR reads through MiXCR, listing each CDR3 protein once. The table lists approximately 530,000 distinct CDR3 sequences, just under 20% of them singletons. The sequencing sample was made of blood. These receptors all come from a man aged 40-49 years with Graves' ophthalmopathy. The CDR3 runs from the conserved cysteine through the conserved F or W. D genes are given only for firm matches. Expanded clones are given a class, and other clones once, few, many or no size at all.

j_gene: TRBJ2-1; d_gene: TRBD2; v_gene: TRBV3-1; abundance: few; CDR3aa: CASSQTPGLDLHNEQFF; CDR3nt: TGTGCCAGCAGCCAAACCCCGGGACTAGACTTACACAATGAGCAGTTCTTC
j_gene: TRBJ2-5; d_gene: TRBD2; v_gene: TRBV7-6; abundance: -; CDR3aa: CASSLGTSGGTQYF; CDR3nt: TGTGCCAGCAGCCTCGGGACTAGCGGGGGGACCCAGTACTTC
j_gene: TRBJ2-6; d_gene: TRBD1; v_gene: TRBV28; abundance: -; CDR3aa: CASSFYRGSGANVLTF; CDR3nt: TGTGCCAGCAGTTTTTACAGGGGCTCTGGGGCCAACGTCCTGACTTTC
j_gene: TRBJ2-1; d_gene: -; v_gene: TRBV6-2/TRBV6-3; abundance: -; CDR3aa: CASTDPGSYNEQFF; CDR3nt: TGTGCCAGCACCGACCCTGGCTCCTACAATGAGCAGTTCTTC
j_gene: TRBJ1-4; d_gene: TRBD1; v_gene: TRBV30; abundance: many; CDR3aa: CAWTRLGTGGEKLFF; CDR3nt: TGTGCCTGGACCCGGCTCGGGACAGGGGGAGAAAAACTGTTTTTT
j_gene: TRBJ1-4; d_gene: TRBD1; v_gene: TRBV5-1; abundance: few; CDR3aa: CASGTGSNEKLFF; CDR3nt: TGCGCCAGCGGGACAGGTTCTAATGAAAAACTGTTTTTT
j_gene: TRBJ2-1; d_gene: -; v_gene: TRBV5-1; abundance: few; CDR3aa: CASSLVGGGPRNEQFF; CDR3nt: TGCGCCAGCAGCTTGGTAGGGGGGGGCCCGCGGAATGAGCAGTTCTTC
j_gene: TRBJ2-1; d_gene: TRBD1; v_gene: TRBV5-1; abundance: -; CDR3aa: CASSLFEKGANEQFF; CDR3nt: TGCGCCAGCAGCTTGTTTGAGAAGGGGGCAAATGAGCAGTTCTTC
j_gene: TRBJ2-6; d_gene: -; v_gene: TRBV27; abundance: -; CDR3aa: CASTGGTGANVLTF; CDR3nt: TGTGCCAGCACCGGGGGTACTGGGGCCAACGTCCTGACTTTC
j_gene: TRBJ1-2; d_gene: -; v_gene: TRBV3-1; abundance: many; CDR3aa: CASSLEGGRAYGYTF; CDR3nt: TGTGCCAGCAGCCTCGAGGGGGGCAGGGCCTATGGCTACACCTTC
j_gene: TRBJ2-1; d_gene: TRBD2; v_gene: TRBV11-2; abundance: -; CDR3aa: CASGYPLPGLAGNNEQFF; CDR3nt: TGTGCCAGCGGATACCCCCTACCGGGACTAGCGGGTAACAATGAGCAGTTCTTC
j_gene: TRBJ2-3; d_gene: TRBD2; v_gene: TRBV28; abundance: many; CDR3aa: CASSPAGGGVDTQYF; CDR3nt: TGTGCCAGCAGTCCAGCGGGAGGAGGTGTAGATACGCAGTATTTT
j_gene: TRBJ2-7; d_gene: -; v_gene: TRBV5-1; abundance: -; CDR3aa: CASSLRVRAHEQYF; CDR3nt: TGCGCCAGCAGCTTGCGTGTAAGGGCCCACGAGCAGTACTTC
j_gene: TRBJ1-1; d_gene: -; v_gene: TRBV7-2; abundance: -; CDR3aa: CASSLVVQNTEAFF; CDR3nt: TGTGCCAGCAGCTTAGTAGTCCAGAACACTGAAGCTTTCTTT
j_gene: TRBJ2-2; d_gene: -; v_gene: TRBV12-3/TRBV12-4; abundance: -; CDR3aa: CASSFSGGPGGLFF; CDR3nt: TGTGCCAGCAGTTTCTCAGGGGGCCCGGGAGGACTGTTTTTT
j_gene: TRBJ2-1; d_gene: -; v_gene: TRBV12-3/TRBV12-4; abundance: many; CDR3aa: CASTRDSPNEQFF; CDR3nt: TGTGCCAGCACCCGGGACTCGCCCAATGAGCAGTTCTTC
j_gene: TRBJ2-5; d_gene: -; v_gene: TRBV25-1; abundance: -; CDR3aa: CASRGDWMTQYF; CDR3nt: TGTGCCAGCAGGGGGGACTGGATGACCCAGTACTTC
j_gene: TRBJ2-7; d_gene: -; v_gene: TRBV5-1; abundance: -; CDR3aa: CANRVIGVPYEQYF; CDR3nt: TGCGCCAACAGGGTTATAGGGGTCCCCTACGAGCAGTACTTC
j_gene: TRBJ1-1; d_gene: -; v_gene: TRBV6-5; abundance: few; CDR3aa: CASSYAGVGTEAFF; CDR3nt: TGTGCCAGCAGTTACGCAGGGGTAGGCACTGAAGCTTTCTTT
j_gene: TRBJ1-5; d_gene: -; v_gene: TRBV6-1; abundance: few; CDR3aa: CASSEAIYQPQHF; CDR3nt: TGTGCCAGCAGTGAAGCAATTTATCAGCCCCAGCATTTT
j_gene: TRBJ1-1; d_gene: -; v_gene: TRBV9; abundance: -; CDR3aa: CASSVVQGNTEAFF; CDR3nt: TGTGCCAGCAGCGTAGTACAGGGGAACACTGAAGCTTTCTTT
j_gene: TRBJ1-2; d_gene: -; v_gene: TRBV30; abundance: many; CDR3aa: CAWSGTRATIYGYTF; CDR3nt: TGTGCCTGGAGTGGTACCAGGGCAACGATTTATGGCTACACCTTC
j_gene: TRBJ2-5; d_gene: TRBD1; v_gene: TRBV27; abundance: -; CDR3aa: CASSSDRGGETQYF; CDR3nt: TGTGCCAGCAGTTCGGACAGGGGGGGGGAGACCCAGTACTTC
j_gene: TRBJ1-1; d_gene: -; v_gene: TRBV18; abundance: many; CDR3aa: CASSPTASAGEAFF; CDR3nt: TGTGCCAGCTCACCAACAGCCTCGGCGGGTGAAGCTTTCTTT
j_gene: TRBJ2-1; d_gene: -; v_gene: TRBV7-2; abundance: many; CDR3aa: CASSLSWGLNEQFF; CDR3nt: TGTGCCAGCAGCTTATCCTGGGGCTTGAATGAGCAGTTCTTC
j_gene: TRBJ1-1; d_gene: -; v_gene: TRBV12-3/TRBV12-4; abundance: many; CDR3aa: CASSPYNLNTEAFF; CDR3nt: TGTGCCAGCAGCCCTTATAACCTGAACACTGAAGCTTTCTTT
j_gene: TRBJ2-3; d_gene: -; v_gene: TRBV20-1; abundance: few; CDR3aa: CSASLGTGPDTQYF; CDR3nt: TGCAGTGCTAGTTTGGGCACGGGGCCAGATACGCAGTATTTT
j_gene: TRBJ2-7; d_gene: -; v_gene: TRBV28; abundance: -; CDR3aa: CASSHGSSPTYEQYF; CDR3nt: TGTGCCAGCAGCCATGGGTCTTCCCCCACCTACGAGCAGTACTTC
j_gene: TRBJ2-7; d_gene: TRBD1; v_gene: TRBV4-1; abundance: -; CDR3aa: CASSQDLDRSSYEQYF; CDR3nt: TGCGCCAGCAGCCAAGACTTGGACAGGTCTTCCTACGAGCAGTACTTC
j_gene: TRBJ2-1; d_gene: TRBD2; v_gene: TRBV9; abundance: -; CDR3aa: CASKGGGPYNEQFF; CDR3nt: TGTGCCAGCAAGGGCGGGGGGCCCTACAATGAGCAGTTCTTC
j_gene: TRBJ2-2; d_gene: -; v_gene: TRBV9; abundance: -; CDR3aa: CASSAGAGELFF; CDR3nt: TGTGCCAGCAGCGCCGGAGCCGGGGAGCTGTTTTTT
j_gene: TRBJ1-5; d_gene: TRBD1; v_gene: TRBV30; abundance: -; CDR3aa: CARSVLGQGPNRPQHF; CDR3nt: TGTGCCCGGAGTGTATTGGGACAGGGGCCCAATCGGCCCCAGCATTTT
j_gene: TRBJ2-5; d_gene: -; v_gene: TRBV12-3/TRBV12-4; abundance: few; CDR3aa: CASSTVGTQYF; CDR3nt: TGTGCCAGCAGTACAGTGGGGACCCAGTACTTC
j_gene: TRBJ2-7; d_gene: -; v_gene: TRBV7-3; abundance: many; CDR3aa: CASSLYVSDAYEQYF; CDR3nt: TGTGCCAGCAGCTTATACGTTTCGGATGCCTACGAGCAGTACTTC
j_gene: TRBJ1-1; d_gene: -; v_gene: TRBV2; abundance: many; CDR3aa: CASGPERGTEAFF; CDR3nt: TGTGCCAGCGGACCCGAGAGGGGGACTGAAGCTTTCTTT
j_gene: TRBJ2-1; d_gene: -; v_gene: TRBV12-5; abundance: -; CDR3aa: CASGLGPIGSNEQFF; CDR3nt: TGTGCTAGTGGTTTAGGACCAATAGGGTCCAATGAGCAGTTCTTC
j_gene: TRBJ1-6; d_gene: -; v_gene: TRBV11-2; abundance: many; CDR3aa: CASSHPPGRRASYNSPLHF; CDR3nt: TGTGCCAGCAGCCATCCTCCGGGCCGGAGGGCCTCCTATAATTCACCCCTCCACTTT
j_gene: TRBJ2-1; d_gene: -; v_gene: TRBV6-2/TRBV6-3; abundance: many; CDR3aa: CASSSPRLSYNEQFF; CDR3nt: TGTGCCAGCAGTTCCCCCCGGCTATCCTACAATGAGCAGTTCTTC
j_gene: TRBJ1-2; d_gene: -; v_gene: TRBV6-8; abundance: many; CDR3aa: CASRRDGGTQNYGYTF; CDR3nt: TGTGCCAGTCGAAGGGACGGCGGAACCCAGAACTATGGCTACACCTTC
j_gene: TRBJ2-1; d_gene: TRBD2; v_gene: TRBV20-1; abundance: -; CDR3aa: CSLIPGTTHNEQLF; CDR3nt: TGCAGTCTAATTCCCGGGACTACCCACAATGAGCAGCTCTTC
j_gene: TRBJ2-1; d_gene: TRBD2; v_gene: TRBV11-1; abundance: once; CDR3aa: CASSLTTSGRGHEQFF; CDR3nt: TGTGCCAGCAGCCTTACGACTAGCGGGAGAGGGCATGAGCAGTTCTTC
j_gene: TRBJ2-7; d_gene: -; v_gene: TRBV6-4; abundance: -; CDR3aa: CASRRAAGAYSYEQYF; CDR3nt: TGTGCCAGCAGGCGGGCGGCAGGGGCCTACTCCTACGAGCAGTACTTC